The T cell receptor (beta chain) described here comes from a study of T cell responses to AZD1222 COVID-19 vaccine. Assay used: immunoSEQ multiplex PCR; TCRdb lists only in-frame clones, some missing. The repertoire holds 150,000 to 200,000 clones, 75% to 90% seen once, with under 8% in the top ten. Germline V CDR1 and CDR2: MDHEN, SYDVKM. This CDR3 has 12 residues. V lost 6 bases to trimming and J lost 10 bases, with 15 bases between them. V usage is TRBV28 and J usage is TRBJ1-2, with D uncertain. This specimen was peripheral blood, taken on day 0 of AZD1222 vaccination. The sequence was obtained from an adult in good health. In DNA form, the CDR3 reads TGTGCCAGCAGCTCTCTGGGCAGAGACTACACCTTC. It codes for CASSSLGRDYTF.